Shown below are 32 T cell receptor beta chains from a single sample sequenced in a study of early T cells in non-severe SARS-CoV-2 infection. TCRdb re-derived calls from the 5' RACE reads in MiXCR, one entry per CDR3 protein. Here the sample spans more than 90,000 distinct CDR3 sequences, 13% being singletons. Sequencing was done on a sample of whole blood. These receptors were obtained from an adult who was a healthcare worker with PCR-confirmed SARS-CoV-2 infection or an uninfected control (not recorded which).

Ten or more counts support this clonotype. This chain uses TRBV6-5 with TRBJ1-3; no firm D call. The V end lost 0 bases, the J end lost 1 base, and 10 bases lay between the germline ends. The CDR3 runs to 16 residues. Germline lookup yields CDR1 MNHEY and CDR2 SVGAGI. The DNA for the CDR3 is TGTGCCAGCAGTTACTCGCAGCCTGGTTCTGGAAACACCATATATTTT. As protein: CASSYSQPGSGNTIYF.

The chain uses TRBV15 and TRBJ2-3; D not resolved. Germline CDR1 reads LNHNV; CDR2 reads YYDKDF (reference sequence). Trimming cost V 9 bases and J 2 bases, with 9 bases left between them. The CDR3 is 12 residues long. CDR3 coding DNA: TGTGCCACGGCAGCCAACACAGATACGCAGTATTTT. Protein sequence: CATAANTDTQYF.

This clonotype has at least ten counts. The V gene is TRBV20-1, the J gene TRBJ1-5; 7 bases line up with TRBD1. Germline V gene lookup returns CDR1 DFQATT and CDR2 SNEGSKA (reference sequence). After removal of 6 bases from V and 6 bases from J, the junction contained 20 bases not matched to a gene. There are 17 residues in the CDR3. CDR3 bases: TGCAGTGCAACCGCCCGAGACAGGGAATATTGGGGTCAGCCCCAGCATTTT. Protein sequence: CSATARDREYWGQPQHF.

Many counts were recorded for this clonotype. The V call is TRBV6-4, the J call TRBJ2-3; 15 bases align to TRBD2. Germline CDR1 reads MRHNA; CDR2 reads SNTAGT. The CDR3 is made up of 18 amino acids. The junction had 12 bases not matched to a gene; V was cut back by 5 bases and J by 6 bases. The CDR3 region has the DNA TGTGCCAGCAGTCAAACGCGGACTAGCGGGGGGGCAAGCGATACGCAGTATTTT. Protein: CASSQTRTSGGASDTQYF.

This clonotype occurred a few times. The rearrangement uses TRBV20-1 and TRBJ2-1; 7 nucleotides match TRBD1. Per germline, CDR1 DFQATT and CDR2 SNEGSKA (reference sequence). V was clipped by 5 bases and J by 10 bases; unmatched bases: 14. The CDR3 contains 14 residues. CDR3 sequence (DNA): TGCAGTGCTGAGGGACAGCCTAGTTCATCCGAGCAGTTCTTC. It is translated as CSAEGQPSSSEQFF.

V and J are TRBV21-1 and TRBJ1-5; whether TRBD1, the table's D call, matches the DNA was not checked. TRBV21-1 represents a pseudogene. This CDR3 contains 17 residues. The CDR3 protein is CASSNWGGQGRNQPQHF. DNA for the CDR3: TGTGCCAGCAGCAACTGGGGTGGACAGGGACGAAATCAGCCCCAGCATTTT.

Only a few counts were recorded for this clonotype. The chain uses TRBV29-1 and TRBJ2-1, with D tentatively TRBD1 (6 bases). In germline, CDR1 is SQVTM, CDR2 ANQGSEA. V lost 4 bases, J lost 0 bases, and 13 bases lay in between. The CDR3 totals 15 residues. The CDR3 loop is CSVAQGSSSYNEQFF. As DNA, the CDR3 is TGCAGCGTTGCACAGGGTTCGAGCTCCTACAATGAGCAGTTCTTC.

This clonotype appeared a few times. The chain links TRBV19 to TRBJ1-1; a possible D gene is TRBD1 (5 bases). The CDR3 covers 14 residues. CDR1 is LNHDA and CDR2 is SQIVND in the germline V gene (reference sequence). Trimming cost V 3 bases and J 1 base, with 9 bases left between them. The CDR3 protein is CASSMGRPNTEAFF. CDR3 nucleotide sequence: TGTGCCAGTAGTATGGGACGGCCGAACACTGAAGCTTTCTTT.

This rearrangement joins TRBV9 to TRBJ1-1; TRBD1 might be the D (5 bases). Per the germline V gene, CDR1 is SGDLS and CDR2 is YYNGEE. This CDR3 has 13 amino acids. V lost 3 bases and J lost 8, with 14 bases in between. Here the CDR3 reads CASSAHSNREAFF. The DNA of the CDR3 is TGTGCCAGCAGCGCCCACAGTAACAGGGAAGCTTTCTTT.

Written as DNA, the CDR3 is TGTGCCAGCAGTGGAACACTAGCGGACCGTAGGTACAATGAGCAGTTCTTC. It yields the protein CASSGTLADRRYNEQFF. V is TRBV6-6 and J is TRBJ2-1; 8 bases fit TRBD2. Losses at the gene ends were 5 bases for V and 4 bases for J; bases not matched to a gene: 13. The germline gives CDR1 MNHNY, CDR2 SVGAGI (reference sequence). CDR3 length equals 17 residues.

V is TRBV29-1 and J is TRBJ2-1; TRBD1 matches 9 bases. The CDR3 length is 13 residues. V was clipped by 2 bases and J by 5 bases; unmatched bases: 1. Germline V CDR1 and CDR2: SQVTM, ANQGSEA. The CDR3 is CSVERDRDNEQFF. CDR3 nucleotide sequence: TGCAGCGTTGAAAGGGACAGGGACAATGAGCAGTTCTTC.

This clonotype was counted at least ten times. This chain joins TRBV11-2 and TRBJ2-1; D could derive from TRBD1 or TRBD2 (5 bases each). Germline lookup yields CDR1 SGHAT and CDR2 FQNNGV. The CDR3 covers 17 residues. Trimming removed 2 bases from V and 0 bases from J, with 14 bases in between. CDR3 sequence: CASSLRGPGTSYNEQFF. DNA for the CDR3: TGTGCCAGCAGCTTACGGGGCCCAGGTACCTCCTACAATGAGCAGTTCTTC.

This clonotype was seen only a few times. The V gene is TRBV6-5, the J gene TRBJ2-3; 10 bases agree with TRBD2. Per germline, CDR1 MNHEY and CDR2 SVGAGI. V shed 6 bases, J shed 11 bases, and the junction held 5 bases outside the gene matches. This CDR3 spans 12 amino acids. The CDR3 nucleotides are TGTGCCAGCAGCTCCACTAGCGGGGTGCAGTATTTT. Amino acids: CASSSTSGVQYF.

Concerning this clonotype: This sequence may be a read error, since a much larger clone differs from it by one base. The chain combines TRBV20-1 with TRBJ2-5; a weak D match, TRBD2 (5 bases). The CDR3 is 14 residues long. Germline lookup yields CDR1 DFQATT and CDR2 SNEGSKA (reference sequence). The DNA of the CDR3 is TGCAGTACTAGAGATCCAAGATTCTCAGAGACCCAGTACTTC. Encoded protein: CSTRDPRFSETQYF.

There are many counts of this clonotype. The rearrangement links TRBV3-1 to TRBJ2-7; unclear D gene. V lost 6 bases and J lost 4, with 7 bases in between. CDR3 length equals 11 residues. The germline V gene encodes CDR1 LGHDT and CDR2 YNNKEL (reference sequence). The CDR3 sequence: CASSQKYEQYF. The CDR3 nucleotides read TGTGCCAGCAGTCAGAAATACGAGCAGTACTTC.

The chain employs TRBV6-2 or TRBV6-3 and TRBJ1-5; D not certain. Per germline, CDR1 MNHEY and CDR2 SVGEGT. The CDR3 covers 14 residues. V dropped 2 bases and J dropped 0 bases, with 5 bases sitting between them. The CDR3 here is CASSYSHSNQPQHF. The CDR3 DNA follows: TGTGCCAGCAGTTACAGCCATAGCAATCAGCCCCAGCATTTT.

Ten or more counts support this clonotype. This chain connects TRBV7-8 to TRBJ1-2; 9 nucleotides line up with TRBD1. From germline, CDR1 is SGHVS and CDR2 FQNEAQ. Germline trimming cut 4 bases from V and 13 bases from J; bases unmatched to any gene: 10. The CDR3 has 13 amino acids. The CDR3 nucleotides are TGTGCCAGCAGCTCTTCCGGGACAGGGAGTGGCACCTTC. It yields the protein CASSSSGTGSGTF.

The chain has TRBV6-1 and TRBJ2-4, with D maybe TRBD1 (6 bases). Germline V gene data show CDR1 as MNHNS and CDR2 as SASEGT. V gave up 8 bases and J gave up 4 bases, with 12 bases separating them. CDR3 size: 13 residues. The CDR3 DNA is TGTGCCAGCGAGGGGGACGGAAAAAACATTCAGTACTTC. It encodes CASEGDGKNIQYF.

V is TRBV18 and J is TRBJ2-3; 8 bases map to TRBD1. The CDR3 runs 15 residues. Germline V gene data show CDR1 as KGHSH and CDR2 as LQKENI. Trimming removed 6 bases from V and 2 bases from J; junction bases left unmatched: 7. The CDR3 DNA follows: TGTGCCAGCTCTCGACAGGGGATTTCCACAGATACGCAGTATTTT. It codes for CASSRQGISTDTQYF. The full variable domain, in which reference TRBV18 and TRBJ2-3 provide the parts outside the CDR3, is NAGVMQNPRHLVRRRGQEARLRCSPMKGHSHVYWYRQLPEEGLKFMVYLQKENIIDESGMPKERFSAEFPKEGPSILRIQQVVRGDSAAYFCASSRQGISTDTQYFGPGTRLTVL.

The gene calls are TRBV20-1 and TRBJ1-1; D possibly corresponds to TRBD1 (5 bases). The CDR3 length is 14 residues. Trimming removed 5 bases at V and 5 bases at J, with 18 bases between. Germline CDR1 and CDR2: DFQATT and SNEGSKA (reference sequence). DNA for the CDR3: TGCAGTGCTTGTAGGGGAGGGCAAGGGACTGAAGCTTTCTTT. It is translated as CSACRGGQGTEAFF.

At least ten counts were recorded for this clonotype. CDR3 amino acids: CASSSPSRGSYNEQFF. In DNA form, the CDR3 reads TGTGCCAGCAGTTCCCCTAGCAGGGGGTCCTACAATGAGCAGTTCTTC. The chain joins TRBV28 to TRBJ2-1; 7 bases line up with TRBD1. The CDR3 length is 16 residues. V shed 4 bases and J 1 base; nucleotides not matched to a gene: 7. Germline V gene data show CDR1 as MDHEN and CDR2 as SYDVKM.

The chain joins TRBV11-2 to TRBJ2-7; 8 bases line up with TRBD1. This CDR3 has 16 residues. Germline V gives CDR1 SGHAT, CDR2 FQNNGV. The J segment lost 2 bases and the V segment lost 4 bases, leaving 10 bases of the junction unmatched. CDR3 in amino acids: CASSYTTGGRTYEQYF. As DNA, the CDR3 is TGTGCCAGCAGCTACACCACAGGGGGAAGAACCTACGAGCAGTACTTC.

The CDR3 here is CSVALAGGAETQYF. CDR3 coding DNA: TGCAGCGTTGCCCTAGCGGGGGGAGCAGAGACCCAGTACTTC. This chain connects TRBV29-1 to TRBJ2-5; 11 bases are a match to TRBD2. Germline values: CDR1 SQVTM, CDR2 ANQGSEA. The J segment lost 4 bases and the V segment lost 4 bases, leaving 5 bases of the junction unmatched. The CDR3 runs 14 residues.

This clonotype appeared many times. The chain recombines TRBV20-1 with TRBJ1-2; D is perhaps TRBD1 (6 bases). This CDR3 comprises 15 residues. V lost 5 bases and J lost 3, with 19 bases in between. The germline gives CDR1 DFQATT, CDR2 SNEGSKA (reference sequence). CDR3 sequence (DNA): TGCAGTGCTCCAGACAGGAGGTACCCTGACTATGGCTACACCTTC. Its protein is CSAPDRRYPDYGYTF.

This clonotype was observed a few times. One end of the junction is discordant with germline, which a read error may explain. CDR3 region: CASSVEGLTAF. DNA for the CDR3: TGTGCCAGCAGTGTGGAAGGCCTTACGGCTTTC. The J gene is TRBJ1-2, the V gene TRBV2; the D is unclear. Germline CDR1 and CDR2: SNHLY and FYNNEI. The CDR3 totals 11 residues. The variable domain in full, with the rest retrieved from reference TRBV2 and TRBJ1-2, is EPEVTQTPSHQVTQMGQEVILRCVPISNHLYFYWYRQILGQKVEFLVSFYNNEISEKSEIFDDQFSVERPDGSNFTLKIRSTKLEDSAMYFCASSVEGLTAFGSGTRLTVV.

There are many counts of this clonotype. CDR3 region: CASSLERRLSTDTQYF. In DNA, the CDR3 is TGTGCCAGCAGTTTAGAGCGGCGGCTTAGCACAGATACGCAGTATTTT. This chain connects TRBV12-3 or TRBV12-4 to TRBJ2-3; a weak D match, TRBD2 (5 bases). The CDR3 runs to 16 residues. V was cut by 1 base and J by 0 bases, with 11 bases left in between.

There are a few counts of this clonotype. The chain recombines TRBV11-2 with TRBJ2-3; 9 nucleotides match TRBD2. Germline lookup yields CDR1 SGHAT and CDR2 FQNNGV. Germline trimming cut 1 base from V and 0 bases from J; bases unmatched to any gene: 2. This CDR3 region has 16 residues. In DNA, the CDR3 is TGTGCCAGCAGCTTAGCCAGCGGGGGGAGCACAGATACGCAGTATTTT. Its protein product is CASSLASGGSTDTQYF. Full variable domain (rest looked up from reference TRBV11-2 and TRBJ2-3): EAGVAQSPRYKIIEKRQSVAFWCNPISGHATLYWYQQILGQGPKLLIQFQNNGVVDDSQLPKDRFSAERLKGVDSTLKIQPAKLEDSAVYLCASSLASGGSTDTQYFGPGTRLTVL.

The rearrangement uses TRBV15 and TRBJ2-2; 7 bases are shared with TRBD2. Germline CDR1 LNHNV, CDR2 YYDKDF (reference sequence). The CDR3 spans 18 residues. V shed 0 bases and J 5 bases; nucleotides not matched to a gene: 12. CDR3 nucleotides: TGTGCCACCAGCAGAGATCTAGGGCTCCGGGGAGGGACCGGGGAGCTGTTTTTT. It encodes CATSRDLGLRGGTGELFF.

A few counts support this clonotype. V is TRBV3-1 and J is TRBJ2-1; 10 nucleotides match TRBD2. The germline V gene has CDR1 LGHDT and CDR2 YNNKEL (reference sequence). V lost 4 bases, J lost 5 bases, and 2 bases stayed unmatched. The CDR3 loop spans 14 amino acids. The chain's CDR3 is CASSPSGGDNEQFF. For the CDR3, the DNA is TGTGCCAGCAGCCCGAGCGGGGGGGACAATGAGCAGTTCTTC.

This clonotype showed up just a few times. The V call is TRBV2, the J call TRBJ1-4; D is perhaps TRBD1 (6 bases). The V gene's germline CDR1 is SNHLY and CDR2 FYNNEI. The CDR3 runs 17 residues. V lost 5 bases and J lost 8, with 24 bases in between. CDR3 region: CASSTGAGATTPEKLFF. Written as DNA, the CDR3 is TGTGCCAGCAGTACGGGGGCAGGGGCCACCACGCCGGAAAAACTGTTTTTT. The whole variable domain, filled in from reference TRBV2 and TRBJ1-4, reads EPEVTQTPSHQVTQMGQEVILRCVPISNHLYFYWYRQILGQKVEFLVSFYNNEISEKSEIFDDQFSVERPDGSNFTLKIRSTKLEDSAMYFCASSTGAGATTPEKLFFGSGTQLSVL.

The chain uses TRBV6-2 or TRBV6-3 and TRBJ2-2; D remains ambiguous. Germline V gene lookup returns CDR1 MNHEY and CDR2 SVGEGT. V lost 3 bases to trimming and J lost 1 base, with 6 bases between them. The CDR3 sequence is 14 residues long. The CDR3 loop reads CASSYYRNTGELFF. The DNA of the CDR3 is TGTGCCAGCAGTTATTATAGGAACACCGGGGAGCTGTTTTTT.

The CDR3 here is CASSPPGAFYNEQFF. The CDR3 DNA reads TGTGCCAGCAGCCCCCCGGGGGCGTTTTACAATGAGCAGTTCTTC. This chain links TRBV7-9 with TRBJ2-1; tentatively, D is TRBD1 or TRBD2 (6 bases each). CDR1 and CDR2 from the germline V gene are SEHNR and FQNEAQ (reference sequence). The CDR3 is 15 residues long. V dropped 5 bases and J dropped 4 bases, with 15 bases sitting between them.